This entry lists 14 T cell receptor beta chains sequenced from one sample in a study of blood T cell repertoires in COVID-19. Repertoires were generated with immunoSEQ multiplex PCR, while TCRdb's copy carries only in-frame clones and drops some. This table has around 100,000 clones, approximately 84% appearing once. What was sequenced was peripheral blood. Every receptor here comes from a human donor in a cohort sampled during active or convalescent COVID-19.

This clone was seen once. V usage is TRBV11-2 and J usage is TRBJ2-7; D unresolved. The CDR3 runs 13 residues. The V end lost 2 bases, the J end lost 2 bases, and 7 bases lay between the germline ends. Germline V gives CDR1 SGHAT, CDR2 FQNNGV. The CDR3 coding sequence is TGTGCCAGCAGCTTAACTGTTGCCTACGAGCAGTACTTC. It codes for CASSLTVAYEQYF.

V usage is TRBV6-5 and J usage is TRBJ1-6; unclear D gene. Germline loops: CDR1 MNHEY, CDR2 SVGAGI. CDR3 length equals 14 residues. With 2 bases removed from V and 8 bases from J, the gap between germline ends came to 10 bases. CDR3 bases: TGTGCCAGCAGTTACCTCGGTCTGGATTCACCCCTCCACTTT. Protein: CASSYLGLDSPLHF.

V gene TRBV7-2 combines with J gene TRBJ1-5, with 7 bases lining up with TRBD1. Germline V gene sequence: CDR1 SGHTA, CDR2 FQGNSA. This CDR3 spans 15 amino acids. With V trimmed by 5 bases and J by 2 bases, 6 bases remained unmatched. DNA of the CDR3: TGTGCCAGCAGCGATATTACAGGGGGCAATCAGCCCCAGCATTTT. Residues: CASSDITGGNQPQHF.

The V gene is TRBV5-1, the J gene TRBJ2-7; D perhaps matches TRBD2 (6 bases). Germline-derived CDR1 and CDR2 are SGHRS and YFSETQ. V was shortened by 3 bases and J by 4 bases, with 14 bases between the two germline ends. The CDR3 runs 14 residues. Here the CDR3 reads CASSWSSEVYEQYF. The CDR3 DNA reads TGCGCCAGCAGCTGGTCTAGCGAGGTTTACGAGCAGTACTTC.

The chain uses TRBV4-2 and TRBJ1-4; 11 bases are a match to TRBD1. This CDR3 comprises 17 residues. The V segment lost 0 bases and the J segment 4 bases; nucleotides outside the gene matches: 4. Germline V CDR1 and CDR2: LGHNA, YNFKEQ. The CDR3 reads CASSQDGQGAGNEKLFF. CDR3 in DNA: TGTGCCAGCAGCCAAGACGGACAGGGGGCGGGTAATGAAAAACTGTTTTTT.

J is TRBJ1-5 and V is TRBV7-8; the D is unclear. The ends were cut back, 5 bases at V and 0 bases at J, with 11 bases in the middle. The CDR3 length is 15 residues. CDR1 and CDR2 from the germline V gene are SGHVS and FQNEAQ. The CDR3 nucleotides are TGTGCCAGCAGCAAAGAGAGAGTTAGCAATCAGCCCCAGCATTTT. It encodes CASSKERVSNQPQHF.

The chain has TRBV5-4 and TRBJ2-3; D gene uncertain. The germline gives CDR1 SGHNT, CDR2 YYREEE (reference sequence). The CDR3 covers 16 residues. Trimming removed 3 bases at V and 6 bases at J, with 20 bases between. The CDR3 region is CASSSPLDKFGDTQYF. CDR3 bases: TGTGCCAGCAGCTCGCCCCTCGACAAGTTTGGGGATACGCAGTATTTT.

The DNA of the CDR3 is TGTGCCAGCTCGGGGGCAAGCCCTCCGACCCCTGAAGCTTTCTTT. Amino acid sequence: CASSGASPPTPEAFF. This chain uses TRBV18 with TRBJ1-1; perhaps TRBD1 as D (6 bases). V was shortened by 6 bases and J by 6 bases, with 20 bases between the two germline ends. The CDR3 totals 15 residues. The germline gives CDR1 KGHSH, CDR2 LQKENI. The full variable domain, its missing parts supplied by reference TRBV18 and TRBJ1-1, is NAGVMQNPRHLVRRRGQEARLRCSPMKGHSHVYWYRQLPEEGLKFMVYLQKENIIDESGMPKERFSAEFPKEGPSILRIQQVVRGDSAAYFCASSGASPPTPEAFFGQGTRLTVV.

This chain links TRBV5-4 with TRBJ1-2; 8 bases fit TRBD1. There are 14 residues in the CDR3. The V segment lost 4 bases and the J segment 1 base; nucleotides outside the gene matches: 3. Germline V gene lookup returns CDR1 SGHNT and CDR2 YYREEE (reference sequence). For the CDR3, the DNA is TGTGCCAGCAGCGACGGACAGGGTAACTATGGCTACACCTTC. This encodes CASSDGQGNYGYTF.

The gene calls are TRBV5-1 and TRBJ1-1; D is undetermined. Germline lookup yields CDR1 SGHRS and CDR2 YFSETQ. Trimming cost V 1 base and J 1 base, with 5 bases left between them. The CDR3 loop spans 13 amino acids. The CDR3 reads CASSLFGNTEAFF. The DNA of the CDR3 is TGCGCCAGCAGCTTGTTCGGGAACACTGAAGCTTTCTTT.

The chain has TRBV5-6 and TRBJ1-2; 7 bases match TRBD1. This CDR3 has 13 residues. The germline CDR1 and CDR2 sequences are SGHDT and YYEEEE. With 4 bases clipped from V and 8 bases from J, the junction kept 8 bases outside the gene matches. The CDR3: CASSRDRVSGYTF. The CDR3 nucleotides read TGTGCCAGCAGCCGAGACAGGGTGAGCGGCTACACCTTC.

V and J are TRBV18 and TRBJ1-2; D is perhaps TRBD1 (5 bases). Per germline, CDR1 KGHSH and CDR2 LQKENI. V lost 5 bases and J 1 base, leaving 8 bases between the germline ends. The CDR3 extends over 13 amino acids. CDR3 sequence reads: CASSGANNYGYTF. The CDR3 coding sequence is TGTGCCAGCTCAGGGGCCAATAACTATGGCTACACCTTC.

This clone was observed a handful of times. The chain links TRBV19 to TRBJ1-4, with a possible D match to TRBD1 (6 bases). This CDR3 contains 14 residues. Germline values: CDR1 LNHDA, CDR2 SQIVND (reference sequence). Trimming shortened V by 2 bases and J by 6 bases, and 10 bases separated the two germline ends. The CDR3 here is CASSIMGQDEKLFF. The CDR3 DNA reads as TGTGCCAGTAGTATAATGGGACAAGATGAAAAACTGTTTTTT.

The J gene is TRBJ2-3, the V gene TRBV6-4; tentatively, D is TRBD1 (5 bases). V was clipped by 9 bases and J by 2 bases, with 15 bases between them. The CDR3 totals 14 residues. Germline V CDR1 and CDR2: MRHNA, SNTAGT. The DNA for the CDR3 is TGTGCCAGTGGGGCCCCAATAAACACAGATACGCAGTATTTT. Translation: CASGAPINTDTQYF.